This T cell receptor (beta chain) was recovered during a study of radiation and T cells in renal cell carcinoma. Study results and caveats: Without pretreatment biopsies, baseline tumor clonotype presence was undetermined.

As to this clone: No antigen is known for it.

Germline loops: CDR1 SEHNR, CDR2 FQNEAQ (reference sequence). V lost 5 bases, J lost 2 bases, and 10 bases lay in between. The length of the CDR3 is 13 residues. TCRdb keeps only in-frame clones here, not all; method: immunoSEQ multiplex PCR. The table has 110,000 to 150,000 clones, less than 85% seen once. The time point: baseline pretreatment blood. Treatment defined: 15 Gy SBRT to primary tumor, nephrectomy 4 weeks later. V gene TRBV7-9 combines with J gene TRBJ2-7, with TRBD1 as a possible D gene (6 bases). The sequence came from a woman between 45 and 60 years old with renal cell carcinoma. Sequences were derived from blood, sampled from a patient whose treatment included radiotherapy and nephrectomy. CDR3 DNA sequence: TGTGCCAGCAGCCCGGGACAAACCTACGAGCAGTACTTC. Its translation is CASSPGQTYEQYF.